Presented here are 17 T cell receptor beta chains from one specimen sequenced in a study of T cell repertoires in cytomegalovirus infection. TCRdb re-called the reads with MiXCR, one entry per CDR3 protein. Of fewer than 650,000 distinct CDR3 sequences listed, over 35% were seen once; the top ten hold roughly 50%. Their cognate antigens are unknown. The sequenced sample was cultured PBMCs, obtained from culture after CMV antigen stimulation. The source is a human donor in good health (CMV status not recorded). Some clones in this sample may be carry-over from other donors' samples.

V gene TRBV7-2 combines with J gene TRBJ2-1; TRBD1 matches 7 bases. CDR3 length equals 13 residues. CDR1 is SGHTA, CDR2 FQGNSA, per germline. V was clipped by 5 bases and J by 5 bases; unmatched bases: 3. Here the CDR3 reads CASSPDRHNEQFF. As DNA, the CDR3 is TGTGCCAGCAGCCCGGACAGGCACAATGAGCAGTTCTTC.

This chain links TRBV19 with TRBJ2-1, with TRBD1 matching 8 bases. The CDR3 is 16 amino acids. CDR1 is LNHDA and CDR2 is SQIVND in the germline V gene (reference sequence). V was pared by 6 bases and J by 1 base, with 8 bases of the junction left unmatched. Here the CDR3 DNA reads TGTGCCAGTAGGGAGGACAGGGCCCGATCCTACAATGAGCAGTTCTTC. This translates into CASREDRARSYNEQFF.

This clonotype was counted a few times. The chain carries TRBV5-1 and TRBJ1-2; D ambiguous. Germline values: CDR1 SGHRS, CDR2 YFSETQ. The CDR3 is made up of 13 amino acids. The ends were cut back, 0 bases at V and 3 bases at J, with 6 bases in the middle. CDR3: CASSLVPHYGYTF. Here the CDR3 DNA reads TGCGCCAGCAGCTTGGTTCCGCACTATGGCTACACCTTC.

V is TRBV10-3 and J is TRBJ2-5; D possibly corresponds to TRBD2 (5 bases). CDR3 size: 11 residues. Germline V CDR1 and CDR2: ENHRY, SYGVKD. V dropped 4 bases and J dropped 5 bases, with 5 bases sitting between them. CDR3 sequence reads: CAISGGETQYF. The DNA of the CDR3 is TGTGCCATCAGTGGAGGGGAGACCCAGTACTTC.

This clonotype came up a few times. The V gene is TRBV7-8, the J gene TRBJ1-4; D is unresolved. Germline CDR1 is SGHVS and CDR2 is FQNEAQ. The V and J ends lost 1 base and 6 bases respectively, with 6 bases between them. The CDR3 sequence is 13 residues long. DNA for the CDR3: TGTGCCAGCAGCTTAGTCGGCGATGAAAAACTGTTTTTT. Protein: CASSLVGDEKLFF.

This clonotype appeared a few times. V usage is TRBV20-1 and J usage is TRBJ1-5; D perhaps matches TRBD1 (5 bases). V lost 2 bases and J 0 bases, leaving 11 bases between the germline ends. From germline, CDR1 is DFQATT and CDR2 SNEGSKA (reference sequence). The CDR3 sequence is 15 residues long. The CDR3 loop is CSARPLDSSNQPQHF. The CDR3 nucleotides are TGCAGTGCTAGACCTCTTGACAGTAGCAATCAGCCCCAGCATTTT.

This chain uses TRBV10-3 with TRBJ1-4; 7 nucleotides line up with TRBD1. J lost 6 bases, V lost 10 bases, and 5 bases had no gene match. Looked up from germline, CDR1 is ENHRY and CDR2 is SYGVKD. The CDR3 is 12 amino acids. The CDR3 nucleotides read TGTGCCACCCGCCAGGGGGATGAAAAACTGTTTTTT. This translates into CATRQGDEKLFF.

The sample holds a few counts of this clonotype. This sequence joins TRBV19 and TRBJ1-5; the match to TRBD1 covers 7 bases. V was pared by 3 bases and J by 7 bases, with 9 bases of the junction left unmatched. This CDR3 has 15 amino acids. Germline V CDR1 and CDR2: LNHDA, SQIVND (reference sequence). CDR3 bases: TGTGCCAGTAGTATCCGGGACAGTGTCTGGCAGCCCCAGCATTTT. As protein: CASSIRDSVWQPQHF.

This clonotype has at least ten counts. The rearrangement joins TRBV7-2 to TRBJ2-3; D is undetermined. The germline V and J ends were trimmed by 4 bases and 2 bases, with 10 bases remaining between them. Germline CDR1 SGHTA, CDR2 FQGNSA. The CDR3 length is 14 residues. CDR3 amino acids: CASSSQRVTDTQYF. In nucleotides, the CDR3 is TGTGCCAGCAGCTCACAACGGGTCACAGATACGCAGTATTTT.

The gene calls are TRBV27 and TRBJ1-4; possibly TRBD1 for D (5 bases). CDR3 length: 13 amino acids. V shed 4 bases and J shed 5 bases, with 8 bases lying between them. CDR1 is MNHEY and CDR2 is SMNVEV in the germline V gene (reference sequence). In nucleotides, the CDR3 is TGTGCCAGCAGTTATGGGGGGAATGAAAAACTGTTTTTT. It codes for CASSYGGNEKLFF. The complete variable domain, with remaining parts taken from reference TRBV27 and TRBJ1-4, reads EAQVTQNPRYLITVTGKKLTVTCSQNMNHEYMSWYRQDPGLGLRQIYYSMNVEVTDKGDVPEGYKVSRKEKRNFPLILESPSPNQTSLYFCASSYGGNEKLFFGSGTQLSVL.

Written as DNA, the CDR3 is TGTGCCAGCAGCCCCGATCCCAGCGGGAGCAACGAGCAGTACTTC. It translates to CASSPDPSGSNEQYF. J is TRBJ2-7 and V is TRBV5-6, with 8 bases matching TRBD2. The CDR3 totals 15 residues. The V and J ends lost 4 bases and 5 bases, in that order; junction bases with no gene match: 11. The germline CDR1 and CDR2 sequences are SGHDT and YYEEEE.

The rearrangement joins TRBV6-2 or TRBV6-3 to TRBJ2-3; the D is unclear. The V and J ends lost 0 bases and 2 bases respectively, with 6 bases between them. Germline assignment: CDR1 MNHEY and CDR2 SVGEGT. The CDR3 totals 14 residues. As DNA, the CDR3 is TGTGCCAGCAGTTACTCGGCGACCACAGATACGCAGTATTTT. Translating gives CASSYSATTDTQYF.

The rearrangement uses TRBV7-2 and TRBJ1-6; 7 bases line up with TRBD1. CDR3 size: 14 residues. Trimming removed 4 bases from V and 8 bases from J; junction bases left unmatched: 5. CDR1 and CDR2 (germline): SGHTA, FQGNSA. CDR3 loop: CASSSGTAYSPLHF. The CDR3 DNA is TGTGCCAGCAGCTCCGGGACAGCCTATTCACCCCTCCACTTT.

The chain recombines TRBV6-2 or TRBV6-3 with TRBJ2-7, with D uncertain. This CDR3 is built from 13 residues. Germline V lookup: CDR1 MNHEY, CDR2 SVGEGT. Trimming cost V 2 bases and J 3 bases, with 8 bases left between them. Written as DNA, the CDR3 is TGTGCCAGCAGTTACCTCAGAAACTACGAGCAGTACTTC. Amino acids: CASSYLRNYEQYF.

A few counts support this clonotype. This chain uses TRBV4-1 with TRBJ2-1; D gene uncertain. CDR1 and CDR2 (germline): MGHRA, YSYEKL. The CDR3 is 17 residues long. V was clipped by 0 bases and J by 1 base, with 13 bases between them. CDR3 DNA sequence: TGCGCCAGCAGCCAAGATCTAATCGGTTTTTCCTACAATGAGCAGTTCTTC. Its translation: CASSQDLIGFSYNEQFF.

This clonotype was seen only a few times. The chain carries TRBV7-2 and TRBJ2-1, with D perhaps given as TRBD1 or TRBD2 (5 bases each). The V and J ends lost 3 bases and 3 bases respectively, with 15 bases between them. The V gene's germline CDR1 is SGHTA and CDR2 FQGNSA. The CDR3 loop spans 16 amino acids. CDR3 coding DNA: TGTGCCAGCAGCTTTACCGGGACGGGAAACTACAATGAGCAGTTCTTC. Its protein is CASSFTGTGNYNEQFF.

The CDR3 DNA reads as TGTGCCAGCAGCCCCTCCGGTGGGTGGGGGACTGAAGCTTTCTTT. Protein sequence: CASSPSGGWGTEAFF. The chain joins TRBV7-6 to TRBJ1-1; D may be TRBD1 (5 bases). The CDR3 consists of 15 residues. Germline CDR1 SGHVS, CDR2 FNYEAQ. V was shortened by 5 bases and J by 5 bases, with 18 bases between the two germline ends.